This T cell receptor beta chain appears in the sequencing data of a study of early stage breast cancer tumors. Study context: Of some 15 invasive breast tumors, twelve were hormone receptor-positive, HER2-negative. Average read coverage per sample was around 10-fold. Study observations and caveats: In most of the 16 patients, blood comparison separated tumor from normal breast.

Clones were read by immunoSEQ multiplex PCR, and TCRdb kept only the in-frame ones, dropping some. The sample lists about 28,000 clones; around 50% were seen once. CDR1 and CDR2 (germline): GTSNPN, SVGIG (reference sequence). V dropped 3 bases and J dropped 2; count of bases not matched to a gene: 4. The CDR3 runs to 13 residues. About this clone: Its antigen is not known.

Sequenced material: breast tumor tissue. The sequence derives from a person aged 45 to 60 with breast cancer. This chain joins TRBV30 and TRBJ2-7, with 7 bases matching TRBD2. The CDR3, as DNA: TGTGCCTGGAGGCGCGGGGGAACCTACGAGCAGTACTTC. It encodes CAWRRGGTYEQYF.